The rows below give T cell receptor beta chains drawn from one sample of a study of T cell responses to AZD1222 COVID-19 vaccine. Measured with immunoSEQ multiplex PCR; TCRdb has only the in-frame clones, and not every one. The sample records about 200,000 clones, 85% to 95% being singletons. Sequencing used peripheral blood, obtained 28 days after the second dose of the MenACWY control vaccine. These receptors were taken from an adult who received the MenACWY meningococcal vaccine as a control. CDR3s include the opening cysteine and the closing phenylalanine or tryptophan.

TRBV6-2/TRBV6-3,CASSSPRLAGGYNEQFF
TRBV19,CATKQGERTNEKLFF
TRBV4-3,CASSQGAGDLNEQFF
TRBV27,CASSLSAGGKNIQYF
TRBV9,CASSVSAGRTDTQYF
TRBV7-2,CASSSPGQGADTQYF
TRBV30,CAWSVPSRPGQALPNEKLFF
TRBV19,CASSRAEGGNTIYF
TRBV24-1,CATSVKGKETQYF
TRBV6-2/TRBV6-3,CASSLHKLQPQHF
TRBV7-2,CASSFELAGASYNEQFF
TRBV5-1,CASSLRDTPNYGYTF
TRBV9,CASSRRLGGNTEAFF
TRBV7-9,CASSSPGATGEFSYTF
TRBV7-9,CASSSLLAGERSEAFF